This T cell receptor (beta chain) originates from a study of spatial heterogeneity in lung cancer. Described time point: sample taken at primary tumor resection. Sequencing covered unsorted whole RNA taken from tumor, nontumor lung or frozen PBMC. This CDR3 is 15 amino acids long. TCRdb re-derived calls from the 5' RACE reads in MiXCR, one entry per CDR3 protein. In the table there are 20,000 to 25,000 distinct CDR3 sequences, roughly 4.6% of which are singletons. This clonotype was seen repeatedly, ten times or more. This TCR derives from a male donor with early-stage non-small cell lung cancer. The sequenced sample was PBMCs, obtained at surgery. The chain employs TRBV21-1 and TRBJ2-1; the D segment call TRBD2 is taken from the table without a DNA check. TRBV21-1 is tagged as a pseudogene. In nucleotides, the CDR3 is TGTGCCAGCAGCAAATTCCCTAGCTCGGGTAGTGAGCAGTTCTTC. Amino acids: CASSKFPSSGSEQFF.